This T cell receptor beta chain came from a study of blood T cells in healthy people across ages. Study-wide results and caveats: Per million T cells, TCR beta diversity dropped roughly linearly as age increased.

This clonotype has just a few counts. Antigen: not known. Primers used in a second PCR of about 6 to 11 cycles were a sample-barcoded 5' primer and a J-beta primer mix. The template-switch adaptor, which had 12 random nucleotides, put a tag on each cDNA molecule. A minimum of 3 million CDR3-containing paired-end reads was obtained for each sample. Via MiXCR, TCRdb re-called the 5' RACE reads, giving one row per CDR3 protein. The top ten hold approximately 0.7% of the sample, which has around 990,000 distinct CDR3 sequences, less than 25% seen once. This CDR3 has 15 amino acids. Looked up from germline, CDR1 is SGHDT and CDR2 is YYEEEE. The same data also went into a second study, on T cells of mothers and their children. That work contributes: According to the study, all extracted RNA entered cDNA synthesis at around 1.4 ug per 15 ul.

The material sequenced was blood. This TCR derives from a girl aged 2-10 years in good health. This chain links TRBV5-6 with TRBJ2-5; TRBD2 agrees at 8 bases. The better agreement between TRBJ2-1 and the DNA end casts doubt on the J call. The CDR3 protein is CASSSGREAYNEQFF. DNA of the CDR3: TGTGCCAGCAGCTCCGGGCGGGAGGCATACAATGAGCAGTTCTTC.